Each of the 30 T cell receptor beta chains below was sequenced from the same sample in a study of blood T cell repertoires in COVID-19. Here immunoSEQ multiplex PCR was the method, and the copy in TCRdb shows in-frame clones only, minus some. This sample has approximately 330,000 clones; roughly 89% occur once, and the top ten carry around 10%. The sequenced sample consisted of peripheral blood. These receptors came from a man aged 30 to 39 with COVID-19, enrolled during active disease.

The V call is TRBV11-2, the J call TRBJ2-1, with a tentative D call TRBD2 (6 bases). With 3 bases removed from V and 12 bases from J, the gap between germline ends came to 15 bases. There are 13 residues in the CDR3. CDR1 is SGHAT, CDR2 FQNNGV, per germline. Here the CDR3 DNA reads TGTGCCAGCAGCTTGTCTAGCGCCCTATGGCAGTTCTTC. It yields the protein CASSLSSALWQFF.

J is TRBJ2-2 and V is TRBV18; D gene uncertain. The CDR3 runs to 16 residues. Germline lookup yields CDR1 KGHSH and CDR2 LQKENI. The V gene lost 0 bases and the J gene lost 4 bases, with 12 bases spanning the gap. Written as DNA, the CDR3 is TGTGCCAGCTCACCACCGTGGCAGGTATTCACCGGGGAGCTGTTTTTT. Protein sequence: CASSPPWQVFTGELFF.

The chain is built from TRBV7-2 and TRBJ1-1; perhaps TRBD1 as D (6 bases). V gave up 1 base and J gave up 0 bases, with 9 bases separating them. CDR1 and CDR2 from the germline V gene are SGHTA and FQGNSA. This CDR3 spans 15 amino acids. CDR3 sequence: CASSLEGVMNTEAFF. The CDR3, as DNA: TGTGCCAGCAGCTTAGAGGGGGTCATGAACACTGAAGCTTTCTTT.

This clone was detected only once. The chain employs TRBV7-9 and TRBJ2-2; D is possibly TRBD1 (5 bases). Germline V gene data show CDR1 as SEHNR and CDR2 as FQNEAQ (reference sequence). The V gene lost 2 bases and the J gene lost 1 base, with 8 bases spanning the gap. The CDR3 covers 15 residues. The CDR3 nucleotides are TGTGCCAGCAGCTTACCAGGGCTGAACACCGGGGAGCTGTTTTTT. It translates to CASSLPGLNTGELFF.

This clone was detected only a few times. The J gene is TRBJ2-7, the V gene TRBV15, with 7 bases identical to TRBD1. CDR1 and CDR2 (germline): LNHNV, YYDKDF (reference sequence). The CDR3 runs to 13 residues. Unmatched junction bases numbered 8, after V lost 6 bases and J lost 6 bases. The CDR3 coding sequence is TGTGCCACCAGTTCCGGGACAGCGATCGAGCAGTACTTC. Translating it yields CATSSGTAIEQYF.

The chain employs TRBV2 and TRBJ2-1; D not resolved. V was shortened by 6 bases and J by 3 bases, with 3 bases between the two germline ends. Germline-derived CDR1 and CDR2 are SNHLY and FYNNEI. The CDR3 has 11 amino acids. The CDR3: CASSGYNEQFF. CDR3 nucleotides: TGTGCCAGCAGCGGCTACAATGAGCAGTTCTTC. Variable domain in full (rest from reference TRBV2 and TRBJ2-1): EPEVTQTPSHQVTQMGQEVILRCVPISNHLYFYWYRQILGQKVEFLVSFYNNEISEKSEIFDDQFSVERPDGSNFTLKIRSTKLEDSAMYFCASSGYNEQFFGPGTRLTVL.

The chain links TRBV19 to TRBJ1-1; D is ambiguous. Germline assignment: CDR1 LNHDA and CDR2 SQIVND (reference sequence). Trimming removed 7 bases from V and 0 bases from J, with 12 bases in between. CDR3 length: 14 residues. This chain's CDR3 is CASMRRGMNTEAFF. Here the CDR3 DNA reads TGTGCCAGTATGAGGAGAGGTATGAACACTGAAGCTTTCTTT.

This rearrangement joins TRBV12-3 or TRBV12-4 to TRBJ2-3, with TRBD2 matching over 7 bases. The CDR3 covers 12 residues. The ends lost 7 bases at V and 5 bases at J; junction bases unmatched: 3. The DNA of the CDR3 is TGTGCCAGCATAGGACTAGAAGATACGCAGTATTTT. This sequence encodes CASIGLEDTQYF.

The CDR3 sequence is CASSYSQGANYGYTF. CDR3 DNA: TGTGCCAGCAGTTATTCCCAGGGGGCCAACTATGGCTACACCTTC. V usage is TRBV6-2 or TRBV6-3 and J usage is TRBJ1-2, with 8 bases lining up with TRBD1. Germline V gene lookup returns CDR1 MNHEY and CDR2 SVGEGT. This CDR3 is built from 15 residues. The trim removed 3 bases at V and 2 bases at J, leaving 5 bases unmatched.

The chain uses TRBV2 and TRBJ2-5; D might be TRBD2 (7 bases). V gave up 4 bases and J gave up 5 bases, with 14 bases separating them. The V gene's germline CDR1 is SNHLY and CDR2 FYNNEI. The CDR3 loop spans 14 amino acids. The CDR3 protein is CASSGPGGRETQYF. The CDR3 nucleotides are TGTGCCAGCAGTGGTCCGGGGGGCCGGGAGACCCAGTACTTC.

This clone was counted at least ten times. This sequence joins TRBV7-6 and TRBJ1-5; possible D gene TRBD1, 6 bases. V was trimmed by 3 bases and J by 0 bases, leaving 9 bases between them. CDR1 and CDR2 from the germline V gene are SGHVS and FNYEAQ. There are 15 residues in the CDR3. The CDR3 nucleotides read TGTGCCAGCAGCTTGGGACAACATAGCAATCAGCCCCAGCATTTT. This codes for CASSLGQHSNQPQHF.

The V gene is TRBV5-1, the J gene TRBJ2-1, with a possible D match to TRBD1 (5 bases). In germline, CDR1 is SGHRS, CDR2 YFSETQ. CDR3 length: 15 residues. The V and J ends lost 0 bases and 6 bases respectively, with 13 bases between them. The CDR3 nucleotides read TGCGCCAGCAGCTTGGGGTCTCGGACAACCAATGAGCAGTTCTTC. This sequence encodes CASSLGSRTTNEQFF.

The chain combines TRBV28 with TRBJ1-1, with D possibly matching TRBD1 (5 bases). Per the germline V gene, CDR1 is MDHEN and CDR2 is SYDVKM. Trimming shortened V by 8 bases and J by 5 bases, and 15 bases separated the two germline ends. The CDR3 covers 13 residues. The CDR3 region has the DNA TGTGCCAGCGCTGGGGGGGGTAGGACTGAAGCTTTCTTT. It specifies CASAGGGRTEAFF. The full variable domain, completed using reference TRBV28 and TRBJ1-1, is DVKVTQSSRYLVKRTGEKVFLECVQDMDHENMFWYRQDPGLGLRLIYFSYDVKMKEKGDIPEGYSVSREKKERFSLILESASTNQTSMYLCASAGGGRTEAFFGQGTRLTVV.

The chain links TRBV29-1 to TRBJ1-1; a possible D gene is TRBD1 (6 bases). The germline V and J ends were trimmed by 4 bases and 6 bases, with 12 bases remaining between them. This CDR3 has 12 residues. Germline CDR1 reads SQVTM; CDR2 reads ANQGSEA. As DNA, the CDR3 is TGCAGCGTTGTGCAGGGGATGTCTGAAGCTTTCTTT. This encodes CSVVQGMSEAFF.

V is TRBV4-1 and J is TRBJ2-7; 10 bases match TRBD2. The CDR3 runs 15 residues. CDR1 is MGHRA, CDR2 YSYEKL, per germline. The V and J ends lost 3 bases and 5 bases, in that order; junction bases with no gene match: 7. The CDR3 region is CASSQASLAGDEQYF. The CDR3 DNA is TGCGCCAGCAGCCAGGCCTCCCTAGCGGGGGACGAGCAGTACTTC.

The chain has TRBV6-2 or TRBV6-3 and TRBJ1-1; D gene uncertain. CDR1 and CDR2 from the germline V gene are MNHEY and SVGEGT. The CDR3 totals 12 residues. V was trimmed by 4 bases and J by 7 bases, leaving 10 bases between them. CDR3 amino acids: CASSFTGVEAFF. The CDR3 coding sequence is TGTGCCAGCAGTTTCACGGGAGTTGAAGCTTTCTTT.

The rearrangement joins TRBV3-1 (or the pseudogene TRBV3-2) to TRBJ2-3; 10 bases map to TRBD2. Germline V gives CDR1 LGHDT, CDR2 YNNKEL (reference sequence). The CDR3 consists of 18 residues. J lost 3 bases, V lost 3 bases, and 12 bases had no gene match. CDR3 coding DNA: TGTGCCAGCAGCCACCAAGCGGGGGGGCCCAAATCGACAGATACGCAGTATTTT. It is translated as CASSHQAGGPKSTDTQYF.

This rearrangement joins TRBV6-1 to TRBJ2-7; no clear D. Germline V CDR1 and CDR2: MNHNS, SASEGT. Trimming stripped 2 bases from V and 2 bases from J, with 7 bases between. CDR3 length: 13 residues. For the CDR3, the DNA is TGTGCCAGCAGTGAACCAGAACCCTACGAGCAGTACTTC. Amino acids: CASSEPEPYEQYF.

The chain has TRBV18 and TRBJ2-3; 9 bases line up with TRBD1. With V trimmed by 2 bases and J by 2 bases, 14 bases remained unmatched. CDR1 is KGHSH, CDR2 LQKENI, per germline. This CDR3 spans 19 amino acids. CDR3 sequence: CASSPAGTGRPSFTDTQYF. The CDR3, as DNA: TGTGCCAGCTCACCAGCCGGGACAGGGCGACCCTCCTTCACAGATACGCAGTATTTT.

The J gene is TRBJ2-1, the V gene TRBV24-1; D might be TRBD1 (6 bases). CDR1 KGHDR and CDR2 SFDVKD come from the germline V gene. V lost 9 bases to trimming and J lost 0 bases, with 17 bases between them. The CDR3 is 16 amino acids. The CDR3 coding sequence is TGTGCCACCCTTTGTCCGGAACAGGGCTCCTACAATGAGCAGTTCTTC. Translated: CATLCPEQGSYNEQFF.

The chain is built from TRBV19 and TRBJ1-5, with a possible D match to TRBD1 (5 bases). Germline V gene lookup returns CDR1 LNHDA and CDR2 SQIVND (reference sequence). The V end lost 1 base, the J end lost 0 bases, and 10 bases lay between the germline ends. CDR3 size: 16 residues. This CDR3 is CASSIGDWGSNQPQHF. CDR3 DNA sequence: TGTGCCAGTAGTATAGGGGACTGGGGTAGCAATCAGCCCCAGCATTTT.

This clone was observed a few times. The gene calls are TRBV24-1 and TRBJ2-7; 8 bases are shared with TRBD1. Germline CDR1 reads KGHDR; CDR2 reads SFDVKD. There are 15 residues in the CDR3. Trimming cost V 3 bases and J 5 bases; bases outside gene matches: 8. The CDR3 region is CATSDRRDRWDEQYF. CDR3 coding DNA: TGTGCCACCAGTGATCGCCGGGACAGGTGGGACGAGCAGTACTTC.

CDR3 in amino acids: CASSHRLAGGTGELFF. CDR3 DNA sequence: TGTGCCAGCAGCCACCGACTAGCGGGAGGCACCGGGGAGCTGTTTTTT. The rearrangement links TRBV14 to TRBJ2-2; 13 bases are shared with TRBD2. Germline CDR1 and CDR2: SGHDN and FVKESK. The CDR3 is 16 amino acids. The V gene end was trimmed by 3 bases and the J gene end by 4 bases; junction bases not matched to a gene: 2.

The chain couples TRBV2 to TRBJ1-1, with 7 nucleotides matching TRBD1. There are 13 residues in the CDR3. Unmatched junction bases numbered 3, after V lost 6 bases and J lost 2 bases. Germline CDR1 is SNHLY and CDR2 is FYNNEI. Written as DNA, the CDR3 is TGTGCCAGCAGGGGGACAGAAAACACTGAAGCTTTCTTT. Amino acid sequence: CASRGTENTEAFF.

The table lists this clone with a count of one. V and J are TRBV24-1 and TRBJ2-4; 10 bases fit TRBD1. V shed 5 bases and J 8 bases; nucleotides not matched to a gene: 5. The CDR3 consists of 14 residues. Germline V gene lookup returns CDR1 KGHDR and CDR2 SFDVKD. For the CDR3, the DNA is TGTGCCACCAGTGCGGGACAGGGGTCTGACATTCAGTACTTC. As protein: CATSAGQGSDIQYF.

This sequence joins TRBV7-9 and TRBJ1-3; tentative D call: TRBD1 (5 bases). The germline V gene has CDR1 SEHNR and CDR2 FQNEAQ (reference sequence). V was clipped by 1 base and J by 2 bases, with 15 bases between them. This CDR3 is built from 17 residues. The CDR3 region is CASSLVRRQGTGNTIYF. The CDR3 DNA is TGTGCCAGCAGCTTAGTGAGAAGGCAGGGCACTGGAAACACCATATATTTT.

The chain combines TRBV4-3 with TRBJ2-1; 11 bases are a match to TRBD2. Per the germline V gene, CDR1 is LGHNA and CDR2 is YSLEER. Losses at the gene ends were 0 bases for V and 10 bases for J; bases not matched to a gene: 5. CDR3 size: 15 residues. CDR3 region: CASSQDLLAGVEQFF. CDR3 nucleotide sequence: TGCGCCAGCAGCCAAGATTTACTAGCGGGGGTGGAGCAGTTCTTC.

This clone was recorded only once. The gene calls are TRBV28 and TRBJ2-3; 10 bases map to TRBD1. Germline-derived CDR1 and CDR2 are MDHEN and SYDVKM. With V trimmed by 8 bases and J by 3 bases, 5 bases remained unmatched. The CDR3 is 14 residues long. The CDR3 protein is CASLPGQGTDTQYF. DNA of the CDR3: TGTGCCAGCCTTCCGGGACAGGGGACAGATACGCAGTATTTT.

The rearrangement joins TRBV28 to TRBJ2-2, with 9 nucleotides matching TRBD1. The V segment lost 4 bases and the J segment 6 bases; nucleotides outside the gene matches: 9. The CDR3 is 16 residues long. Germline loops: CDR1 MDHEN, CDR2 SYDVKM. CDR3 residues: CASSSWTGVRSGELFF. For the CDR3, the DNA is TGTGCCAGCAGTTCCTGGACAGGGGTACGATCCGGGGAGCTGTTTTTT.

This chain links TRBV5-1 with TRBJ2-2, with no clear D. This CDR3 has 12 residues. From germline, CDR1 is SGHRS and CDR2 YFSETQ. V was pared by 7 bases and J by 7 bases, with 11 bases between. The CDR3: CASELRDGELFF. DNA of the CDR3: TGCGCCAGCGAGCTGAGAGACGGGGAGCTGTTTTTT.